This is a list of T cell receptor beta chains from one sample in a study of cytomegalovirus exposure and HLA in healthy donors. Clones were read by immunoSEQ multiplex PCR, and TCRdb kept only the in-frame ones, dropping some. The repertoire holds 150,000 to 200,000 clones, with more than 80% as singletons. Sequencing input: PBMCs. The receptors were gathered from a young man in good health and CMV-seronegative. CDR3s include the opening cysteine and the closing phenylalanine or tryptophan. Fields, in order: J gene, V gene, clone size, CDR3 protein. Clone size is shown for a subset of rows, as once, few, many or a class of expanded clone.

TRBJ1-3 | TRBV5-1 | - | CASSLDRVGGNTIYF
TRBJ2-7 | TRBV7-9 | - | CSSSADSGSYEQYF
TRBJ1-4 | TRBV5-4 | - | CASSRQGAAEKLFF
TRBJ1-1 | TRBV6-6 | once | CAVRIDSQGTEAFF
TRBJ2-7 | TRBV9 | - | CASSVMGQGSSEQYF
TRBJ2-7 | TRBV10-3 | few | CAITSSKSPEQYF
TRBJ1-6 | TRBV27 | - | CASSPGGRSPLHF
TRBJ1-1 | TRBV27 | few | CASLPLAAGHTEAFF
TRBJ2-7 | TRBV7-9 | few | CASSLGSQGAGEQYF
TRBJ2-7 | TRBV6-1 | - | CASSETPGHSYEQYF
TRBJ2-7 | TRBV5-8 | few | CATRGGSYEQYF
TRBJ1-4 | TRBV25-1 | - | CASSAPRAQGADEKLFF
TRBJ1-4 | TRBV7-2 | - | CASSPDRGRNEKLFF
TRBJ1-5 | TRBV28 | - | CASSPRGRGDQPQHF
TRBJ2-3 | TRBV2 | few | CASLGQGTDTQYF
TRBJ2-6 | TRBV9 | - | CASSAPGRGSSGANVLTF
TRBJ2-7 | TRBV30 | once | CAAQGGRFSSYEQYF
TRBJ1-1 | TRBV7-9 | - | CAVLGTMNTEAFF
TRBJ2-7 | TRBV10-3 | - | CAISESKSRQGEQYF
TRBJ2-7 | TRBV6-6 | - | CASQERFVHEQYF
TRBJ1-4 | TRBV2 | - | CASSDTQGFTTNEKLFF
TRBJ2-1 | TRBV7-9 | - | CSSSPGSEQFF
TRBJ1-1 | TRBV6-5 | - | CASSYLYRGLNTEAFF
TRBJ2-1 | TRBV4-3 | - | CASSQEAYTYNEQFF
TRBJ1-2 | TRBV11-2 | - | CASSFTLGRGYTF
TRBJ2-7 | TRBV4-2 | many | CASSQDLGGGAYEQYF
TRBJ2-2 | TRBV19 | - | CASTRVSNTGELFF
TRBJ2-6 | TRBV5-1 | few | CASSSRAGGSGANVLTF